This T cell receptor (beta chain) was documented in a study of type 1 regulatory T cells. Regarding the study as a whole: Compared with non-type 1 regulatory T cells, type 1 regulatory T cells showed a more restricted TCR repertoire.

One entry per CDR3 protein results from TCRdb running MiXCR on the reads. The sample includes about 71,000 distinct CDR3 sequences, less than 25% of them seen just once. With regard to this clonotype: Its antigen is still unknown.

The CDR3 has 13 amino acids. Germline assignment: CDR1 SGHDT and CDR2 YYEEEE. Trimming cost V 3 bases and J 5 bases; bases outside gene matches: 5. This TCR derives from a human donor in good health. The sample comprised cultured type 1 regulatory T (Tr1) cells, either the whole culture or a sorted fraction (not recorded which). The V gene is TRBV5-6, the J gene TRBJ2-7; 7 nucleotides agree with TRBD2. Here the CDR3 reads CASSWGRAHEQYF. CDR3 nucleotides: TGTGCCAGCAGCTGGGGGAGGGCCCACGAGCAGTACTTC.